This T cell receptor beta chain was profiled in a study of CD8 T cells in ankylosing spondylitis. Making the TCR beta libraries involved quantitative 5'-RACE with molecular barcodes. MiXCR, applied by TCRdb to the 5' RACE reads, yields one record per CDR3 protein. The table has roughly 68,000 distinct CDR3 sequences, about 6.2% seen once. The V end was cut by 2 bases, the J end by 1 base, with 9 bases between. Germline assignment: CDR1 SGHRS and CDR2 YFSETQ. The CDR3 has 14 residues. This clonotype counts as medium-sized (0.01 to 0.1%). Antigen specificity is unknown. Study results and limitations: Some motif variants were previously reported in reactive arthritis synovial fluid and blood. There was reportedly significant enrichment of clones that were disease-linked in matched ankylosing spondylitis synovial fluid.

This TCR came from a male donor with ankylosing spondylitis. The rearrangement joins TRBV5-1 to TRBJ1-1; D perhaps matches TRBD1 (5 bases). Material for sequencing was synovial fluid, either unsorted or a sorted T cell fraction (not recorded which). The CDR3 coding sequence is TGCGCCAGCAGCTTAGGGGTCGCGAACACTGAAGCTTTCTTT. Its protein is CASSLGVANTEAFF.